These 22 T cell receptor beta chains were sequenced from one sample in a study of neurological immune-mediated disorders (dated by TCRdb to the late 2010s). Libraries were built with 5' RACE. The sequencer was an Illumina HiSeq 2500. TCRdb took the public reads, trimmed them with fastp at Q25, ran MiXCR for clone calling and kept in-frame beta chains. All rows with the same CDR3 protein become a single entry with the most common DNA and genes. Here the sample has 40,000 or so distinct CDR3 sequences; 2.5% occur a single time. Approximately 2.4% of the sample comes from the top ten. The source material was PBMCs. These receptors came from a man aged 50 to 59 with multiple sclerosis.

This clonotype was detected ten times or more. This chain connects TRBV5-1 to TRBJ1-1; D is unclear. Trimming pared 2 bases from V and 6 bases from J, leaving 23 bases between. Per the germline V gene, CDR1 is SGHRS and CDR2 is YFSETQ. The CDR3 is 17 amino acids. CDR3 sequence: CASSFNPGGPAAPEAFF. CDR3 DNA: TGCGCCAGCAGCTTCAACCCAGGCGGCCCGGCGGCACCTGAAGCTTTCTTT.

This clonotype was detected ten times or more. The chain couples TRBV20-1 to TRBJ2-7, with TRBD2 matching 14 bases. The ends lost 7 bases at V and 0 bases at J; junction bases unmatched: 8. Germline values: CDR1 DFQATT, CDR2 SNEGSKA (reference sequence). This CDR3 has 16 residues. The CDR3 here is CSVCGLAGGFSYEQYF. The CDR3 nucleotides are TGCAGTGTTTGCGGACTAGCGGGGGGTTTCTCCTACGAGCAGTACTTC.

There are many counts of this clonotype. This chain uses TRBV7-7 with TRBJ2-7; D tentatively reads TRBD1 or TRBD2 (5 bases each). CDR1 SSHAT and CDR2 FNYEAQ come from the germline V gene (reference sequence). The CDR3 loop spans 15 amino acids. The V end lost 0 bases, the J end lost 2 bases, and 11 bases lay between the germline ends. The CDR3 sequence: CASSLARDPAYEQYF. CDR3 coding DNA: TGTGCCAGCAGCTTAGCGAGGGACCCAGCCTACGAGCAGTACTTC.

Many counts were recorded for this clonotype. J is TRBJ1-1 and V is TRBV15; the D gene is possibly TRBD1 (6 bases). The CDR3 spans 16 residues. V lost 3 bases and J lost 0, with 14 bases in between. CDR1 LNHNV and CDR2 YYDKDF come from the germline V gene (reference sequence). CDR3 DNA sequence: TGTGCCACCAGCAGCGCTGTGGACAGAATGAACACTGAAGCTTTCTTT. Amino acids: CATSSAVDRMNTEAFF.

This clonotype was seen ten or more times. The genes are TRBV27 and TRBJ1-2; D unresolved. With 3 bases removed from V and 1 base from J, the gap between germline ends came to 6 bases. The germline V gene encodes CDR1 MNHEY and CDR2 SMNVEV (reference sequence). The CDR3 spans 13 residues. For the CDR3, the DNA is TGTGCCAGCAGTTTCAGATTTAACTATGGCTACACCTTC. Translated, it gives CASSFRFNYGYTF.

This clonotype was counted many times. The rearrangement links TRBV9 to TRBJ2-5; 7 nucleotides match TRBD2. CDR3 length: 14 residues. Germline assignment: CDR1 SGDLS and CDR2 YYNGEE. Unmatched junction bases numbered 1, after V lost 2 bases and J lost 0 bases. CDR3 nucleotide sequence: TGTGCCAGCAGCGTGAGCGGGGACCAAGAGACCCAGTACTTC. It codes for CASSVSGDQETQYF.

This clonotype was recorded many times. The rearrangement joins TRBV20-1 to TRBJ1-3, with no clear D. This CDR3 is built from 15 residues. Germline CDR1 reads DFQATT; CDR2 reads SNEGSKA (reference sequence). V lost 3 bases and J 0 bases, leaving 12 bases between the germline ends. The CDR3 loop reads CSASGPGGSGNTIYF. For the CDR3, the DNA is TGCAGTGCTAGTGGCCCCGGCGGCTCTGGAAACACCATATATTTT.

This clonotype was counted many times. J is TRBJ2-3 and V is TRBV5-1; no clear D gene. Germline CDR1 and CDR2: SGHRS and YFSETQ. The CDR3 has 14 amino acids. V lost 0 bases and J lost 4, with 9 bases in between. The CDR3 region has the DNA TGCGCCAGCAGCTTGGCTGGTAGTGCAGATACGCAGTATTTT. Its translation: CASSLAGSADTQYF.

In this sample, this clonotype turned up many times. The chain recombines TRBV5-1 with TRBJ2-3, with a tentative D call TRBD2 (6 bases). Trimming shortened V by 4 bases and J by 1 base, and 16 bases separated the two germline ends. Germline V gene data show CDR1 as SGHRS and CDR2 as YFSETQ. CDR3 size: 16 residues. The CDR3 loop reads CASSPHPGLGTDTQYF. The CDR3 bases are TGCGCCAGCAGCCCACACCCGGGACTGGGCACAGATACGCAGTATTTT.

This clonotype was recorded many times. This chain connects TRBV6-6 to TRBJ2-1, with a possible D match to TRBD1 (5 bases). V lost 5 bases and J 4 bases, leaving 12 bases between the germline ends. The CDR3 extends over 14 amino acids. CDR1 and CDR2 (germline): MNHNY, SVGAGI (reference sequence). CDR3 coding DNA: TGTGCCAGCAGTAAAGGGGCCTTATACAATGAGCAGTTCTTC. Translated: CASSKGALYNEQFF.

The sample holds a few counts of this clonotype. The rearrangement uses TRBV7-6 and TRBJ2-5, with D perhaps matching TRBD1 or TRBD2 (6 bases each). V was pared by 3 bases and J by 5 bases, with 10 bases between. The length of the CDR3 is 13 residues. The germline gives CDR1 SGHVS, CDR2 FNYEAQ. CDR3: CASSFRGRETQYF. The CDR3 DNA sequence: TGTGCCAGCAGCTTTCGGGGGCGGGAGACCCAGTACTTC.

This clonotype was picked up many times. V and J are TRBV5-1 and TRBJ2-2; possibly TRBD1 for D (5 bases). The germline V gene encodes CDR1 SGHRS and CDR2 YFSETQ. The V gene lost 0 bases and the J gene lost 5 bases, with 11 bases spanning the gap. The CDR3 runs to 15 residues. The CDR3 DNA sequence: TGCGCCAGCAGCTTGGAGGGCAGGGCTACCGGGGAGCTGTTTTTT. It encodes CASSLEGRATGELFF.

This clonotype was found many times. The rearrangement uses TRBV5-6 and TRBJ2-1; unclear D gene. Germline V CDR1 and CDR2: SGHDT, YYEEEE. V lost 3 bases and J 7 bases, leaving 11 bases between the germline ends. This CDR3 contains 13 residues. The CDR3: CASSSPRRNEQFF. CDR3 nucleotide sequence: TGTGCCAGCAGCTCCCCGAGGCGTAATGAGCAGTTCTTC.

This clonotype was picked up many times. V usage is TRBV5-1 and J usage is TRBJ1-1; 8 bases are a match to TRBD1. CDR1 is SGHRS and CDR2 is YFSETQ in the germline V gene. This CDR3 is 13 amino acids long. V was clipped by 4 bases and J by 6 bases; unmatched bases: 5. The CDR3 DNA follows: TGCGCCAGCAGCGATGACAGGGGATCTGAAGCTTTCTTT. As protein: CASSDDRGSEAFF. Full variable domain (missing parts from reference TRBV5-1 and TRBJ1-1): KAGVTQTPRYLIKTRGQQVTLSCSPISGHRSVSWYQQTPGQGLQFLFEYFSETQRNKGNFPGRFSGRQFSNSRSEMNVSTLELGDSALYLCASSDDRGSEAFFGQGTRLTVV.

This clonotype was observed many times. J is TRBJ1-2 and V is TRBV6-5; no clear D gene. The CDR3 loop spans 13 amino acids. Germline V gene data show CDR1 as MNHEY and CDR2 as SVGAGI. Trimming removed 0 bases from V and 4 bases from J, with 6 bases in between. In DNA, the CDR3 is TGTGCCAGCAGTTACTCGAAGGTCTATGGCTACACCTTC. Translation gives CASSYSKVYGYTF.

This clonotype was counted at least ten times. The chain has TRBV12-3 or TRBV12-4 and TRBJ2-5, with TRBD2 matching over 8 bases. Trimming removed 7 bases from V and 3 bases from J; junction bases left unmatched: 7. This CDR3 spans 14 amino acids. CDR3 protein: CASTLGGLEETQYF. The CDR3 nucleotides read TGTGCCAGCACCCTAGGGGGACTAGAAGAGACCCAGTACTTC.

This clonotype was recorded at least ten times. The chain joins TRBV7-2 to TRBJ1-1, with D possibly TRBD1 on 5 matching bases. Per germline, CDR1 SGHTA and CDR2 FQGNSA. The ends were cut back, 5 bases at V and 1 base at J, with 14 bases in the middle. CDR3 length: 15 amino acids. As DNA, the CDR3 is TGTGCCAGCAGCAACCGGCGGGGGGGGAACACTGAAGCTTTCTTT. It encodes CASSNRRGGNTEAFF.

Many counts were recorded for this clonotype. The CDR3 DNA reads as TGTGCCAGCAGCACCGAGGGACAGGGTCCCTACGAGCAGTACTTC. It translates to CASSTEGQGPYEQYF. The V call is TRBV7-9, the J call TRBJ2-7; TRBD1 aligns across 9 bases. V gave up 5 bases and J gave up 2 bases; unmatched junction bases: 7. Per the germline V gene, CDR1 is SEHNR and CDR2 is FQNEAQ (reference sequence). CDR3 size: 15 residues.

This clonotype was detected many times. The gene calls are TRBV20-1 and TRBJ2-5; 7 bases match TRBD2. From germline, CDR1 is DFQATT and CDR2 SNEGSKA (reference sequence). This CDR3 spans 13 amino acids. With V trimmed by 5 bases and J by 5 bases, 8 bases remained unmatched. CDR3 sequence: CSAPGTTGETQYF. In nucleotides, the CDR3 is TGCAGTGCTCCTGGGACTACCGGGGAGACCCAGTACTTC.

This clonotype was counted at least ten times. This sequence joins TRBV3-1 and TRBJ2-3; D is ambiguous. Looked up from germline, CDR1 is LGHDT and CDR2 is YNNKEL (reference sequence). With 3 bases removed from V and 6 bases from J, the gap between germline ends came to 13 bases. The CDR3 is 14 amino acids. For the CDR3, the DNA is TGTGCCAGCAGCCACGCAGGATTCGGGGATACGCAGTATTTT. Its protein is CASSHAGFGDTQYF.

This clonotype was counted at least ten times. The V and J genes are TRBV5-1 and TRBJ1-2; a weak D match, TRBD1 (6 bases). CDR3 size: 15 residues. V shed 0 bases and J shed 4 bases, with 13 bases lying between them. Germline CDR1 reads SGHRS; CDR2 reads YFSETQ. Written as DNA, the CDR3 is TGCGCCAGCAGCTTGGCCATCGGACAGCTCTATGGCTACACCTTC. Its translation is CASSLAIGQLYGYTF.

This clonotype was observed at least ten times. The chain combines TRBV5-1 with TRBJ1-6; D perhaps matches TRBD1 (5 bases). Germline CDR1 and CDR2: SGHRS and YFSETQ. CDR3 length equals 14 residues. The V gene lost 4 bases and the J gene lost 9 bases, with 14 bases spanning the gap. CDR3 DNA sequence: TGCGCCAGCAGCCCAAGACAAGACAGTTCACCCCTCCACTTT. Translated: CASSPRQDSSPLHF.